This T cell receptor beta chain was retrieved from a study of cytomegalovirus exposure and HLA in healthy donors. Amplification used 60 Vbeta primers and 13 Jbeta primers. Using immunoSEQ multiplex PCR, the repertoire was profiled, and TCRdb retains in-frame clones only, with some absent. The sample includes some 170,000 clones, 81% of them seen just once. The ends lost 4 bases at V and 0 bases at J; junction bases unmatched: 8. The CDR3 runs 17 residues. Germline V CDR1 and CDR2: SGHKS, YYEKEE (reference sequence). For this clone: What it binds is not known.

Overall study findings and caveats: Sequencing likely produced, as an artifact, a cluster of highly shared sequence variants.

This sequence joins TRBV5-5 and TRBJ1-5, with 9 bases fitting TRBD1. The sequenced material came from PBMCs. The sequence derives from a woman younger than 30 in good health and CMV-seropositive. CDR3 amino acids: CASSLRQGGYSNQPQHF. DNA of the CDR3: TGTGCCAGCAGCCTTCGACAGGGGGGGTATAGCAATCAGCCCCAGCATTTT.